A selection of T cell receptor beta chains follows, all from one sample in a study of blood T cell repertoires in COVID-19. Profiling relied on immunoSEQ multiplex PCR, and the TCRdb table lists in-frame clones only, not all of them. The table records hundreds of thousands of clones, about four fifths of them present only once. The sample consisted of PBMCs or T cells enriched from blood (not recorded which). The receptors here all came from a woman aged 50 to 60 who had been exposed to COVID-19. Each CDR3 is given with its conserved first and last residue. Fields, in order: D gene, clone size, J gene, V gene, CDR3 protein, CDR3 DNA. A D gene is named only where the DNA matches it firmly. Only part of the rows carry a size: once, few, many, or a class if the clone is expanded.

NA	NA	TRBJ1-5	TRBV7-6	CASSLALDQPQHF	TGTGCCAGCAGCTTGGCCTTGGATCAGCCCCAGCATTTT
TRBD1	NA	TRBJ1-2	TRBV11-3	CASSLEGGGGYTF	TGTGCCAGCAGCTTGGAAGGGGGCGGTGGCTACACCTTC
TRBD1	NA	TRBJ2-3	TRBV4-1	CASSHGQGSPTDTQYF	TGCGCCAGCAGCCATGGACAGGGATCCCCCACAGATACGCAGTATTTT
TRBD1	once	TRBJ2-1	TRBV24-1	CATSENQAGQGEDEQFF	TGTGCCACCAGTGAGAATCAAGCTGGACAGGGGGAAGATGAGCAGTTCTTC
NA	NA	TRBJ1-6	TRBV19	CASSTRGDVPLHF	TGTGCCAGTAGTACTCGGGGGGATGTACCCCTCCACTTT
NA	few	TRBJ1-5	TRBV9	CASSPSGGQGQPQHF	TGTGCCAGCAGCCCCTCCGGGGGGCAAGGACAGCCCCAGCATTTT
TRBD2	once	TRBJ2-5	TRBV6-5	CASSYGGGTETQYF	TGTGCCAGCAGTTACGGGGGGGGAACAGAGACCCAGTACTTC
NA	NA	TRBJ1-2	TRBV27	CASSEGGSYTF	TGTGCCAGCAGCGAGGGGGGGTCCTACACCTTC
TRBD2	NA	TRBJ2-2	TRBV6-4	CASSELASGETGELFF	TGTGCCAGCAGTGAGCTCGCTAGCGGGGAGACCGGGGAGCTGTTTTTT
TRBD1	NA	TRBJ2-3	TRBV19	CASRDRGADTQYF	TGTGCCTCCCGGGACAGGGGTGCAGATACGCAGTATTTT
NA	few	TRBJ1-3	TRBV7-8	CASSPQTGSGNTIYF	TGTGCCAGCAGCCCCCAGACGGGATCTGGAAACACCATATATTTT
TRBD1	NA	TRBJ1-1	TRBV2	CASSEGDRGETEAFF	TGTGCCAGCAGTGAGGGTGACAGGGGAGAGACTGAAGCTTTCTTT
NA	NA	TRBJ1-2	TRBV18	CASSPIENYGYTF	TGTGCCAGCTCACCAATCGAGAACTATGGCTACACCTTC
TRBD2	NA	TRBJ2-3	TRBV2	CASSGGLATDTQYF	TGTGCCAGCAGTGGAGGACTAGCAACAGATACGCAGTATTTT
TRBD1	NA	TRBJ2-7	TRBV18	CASSQDRGYYEQYF	TGTGCCAGCTCTCAGGACAGGGGGTACTACGAGCAGTACTTC
TRBD2	NA	TRBJ2-7	TRBV6-5	CASRLTSGLTYEQYF	TGTGCCAGCAGACTTACTAGCGGGCTCACCTACGAGCAGTACTTC
NA	NA	TRBJ1-1	TRBV6-5	CASSHRERSTEAFF	TGTGCCAGCAGTCACAGGGAGAGGAGCACTGAAGCTTTCTTT
NA	once	TRBJ2-1	TRBV6-5	CASSYESRGSNEQFF	TGTGCCAGCAGTTACGAATCTCGGGGGTCCAATGAGCAGTTCTTC
TRBD1	NA	TRBJ1-2	TRBV18	CASSPTGAGDYGYTF	TGTGCCAGCTCACCGACAGGGGCGGGGGACTATGGCTACACCTTC
NA	NA	TRBJ1-6	TRBV5-6	CASSLAGQNSPLHF	TGTGCCAGCAGCTTGGCGGGACAAAATTCACCCCTCCACTTT
NA	NA	TRBJ2-7	TRBV14	CASSPKGRTPLAGKYEQYF	TGTGCCAGCAGCCCCAAGGGGAGGACCCCCCTCGCCGGAAAGTACGAGCAGTACTTC
NA	NA	TRBJ1-2	TRBV19	CASSIGRGNYGYTF	TGTGCCAGTAGTATAGGTCGGGGAAACTATGGCTACACCTTC
TRBD1	once	TRBJ1-6	TRBV3-1/TRBV3-2	CASSQPPGTGGGNSPLHF	TGTGCCAGCAGCCAACCCCCCGGGACAGGGGGTGGGAACTCACCCCTCCACTTT
TRBD2	NA	TRBJ2-3	TRBV2	CASSEFRTRGLEETDTQYF	TGTGCCAGCAGTGAGTTCAGGACTAGAGGTTTAGAGGAGACAGATACGCAGTATTTT
TRBD1	NA	TRBJ1-6	TRBV27	CASSSFPRDSLFSNLHF	TGTGCCAGCAGTTCATTCCCCCGGGACAGTCTATTTTCTAACCTCCACTTT
TRBD1	NA	TRBJ1-3	TRBV5-5	CASSMDRVKGNTIYF	TGTGCCAGCAGTATGGACAGGGTCAAAGGAAACACCATATATTTT
TRBD2	NA	TRBJ2-7	TRBV15	CATSSRSGGNKEQYF	TGTGCCACCAGCAGCCGAAGCGGGGGCAACAAGGAGCAGTACTTC
NA	NA	TRBJ2-3	TRBV18	CASSPGGAGDTQYF	TGTGCCAGCTCACCAGGGGGCGCAGGAGATACGCAGTATTTT
NA	NA	TRBJ1-4	TRBV4-3	CASSPTQGVGEKLFF	TGCGCCAGCAGCCCCACACAGGGTGTGGGTGAAAAACTGTTTTTT
TRBD1	NA	TRBJ1-2	TRBV5-4	CASSWNRGNYGYTF	TGTGCCAGCAGCTGGAACAGGGGAAACTATGGCTACACCTTC
TRBD1	NA	TRBJ1-1	TRBV28	CASSSGTEPFTEAFF	TGTGCCAGCAGTTCCGGGACAGAACCTTTCACTGAAGCTTTCTTT
TRBD1	NA	TRBJ2-1	TRBV5-4	CASSFGQGAAEQFF	TGTGCCAGCAGCTTTGGGCAGGGGGCGGCTGAGCAGTTCTTC
NA	NA	TRBJ1-4	TRBV27	CASSPPGREKLFF	TGTGCCAGCAGTCCACCCGGGAGGGAAAAACTGTTTTTT
NA	NA	TRBJ1-2	TRBV5-1	CASSSPTGSANYGYTF	TGCGCCAGCAGCTCCCCCACGGGGAGTGCTAACTATGGCTACACCTTC
NA	NA	TRBJ1-2	TRBV19	CASSMPGSIYGYTF	TGTGCCAGTAGTATGCCAGGCAGTATCTATGGCTACACCTTC
NA	once	TRBJ1-2	TRBV5-1	CASSLVPGEPYGYTF	TGCGCCAGCAGCTTGGTTCCAGGGGAACCCTATGGCTACACCTTC
NA	NA	TRBJ1-5	TRBV2	CASSGGTGLSNQPQHF	TGTGCCAGCAGTGGGGGAACAGGGTTAAGCAATCAGCCCCAGCATTTT
TRBD1	NA	TRBJ1-2	TRBV14	CASRRTGDDGYTF	TGTGCCAGCAGACGAACAGGGGACGATGGCTACACCTTC
NA	NA	TRBJ1-1	TRBV6-1	CASSGQSPRQGLITRAFF	TGTGCCAGCAGTGGACAGTCCCCCAGGCAGGGCCTTATCACCCGAGCTTTCTTT
NA	once	TRBJ2-3	TRBV3-1/TRBV3-2	CASSPTATFTDTQYF	TGTGCCAGCAGCCCCACCGCGACATTTACAGATACGCAGTATTTT
NA	NA	TRBJ1-1	TRBV12-3/TRBV12-4	CASTQGINTEAFF	TGTGCCAGCACCCAGGGGATTAACACTGAAGCTTTCTTT
NA	once	TRBJ2-5	TRBV6-2/TRBV6-3	CASSYGGRETQYF	TGTGCCAGCAGTTATGGGGGCCGGGAGACCCAGTACTTC
TRBD1	NA	TRBJ1-1	TRBV2	CASSLQGAGVGAEAFF	TGTGCCAGCAGTTTACAGGGGGCGGGGGTAGGAGCTGAAGCTTTCTTT
NA	NA	TRBJ2-5	TRBV7-2	CASSLARQETQYF	TGTGCCAGCAGCTTAGCCCGGCAAGAGACCCAGTACTTC
NA	NA	TRBJ1-1	TRBV5-8	CASSGKNRPLAEAFF	TGTGCCAGCAGCGGCAAGAACAGGCCCCTGGCTGAAGCTTTCTTT